This T cell receptor (beta chain) was recovered during a study of blood T cells in healthy people across ages. CDR1 is SEHNR and CDR2 is FQNEAQ in the germline V gene (reference sequence). CDR3 length: 14 residues. Between the trimmed V and J ends, which lost 1 base and 8 bases, there was a span of 12 bases. A minimum of 5 micrograms of total RNA was extracted per sample. Using a J-beta primer mix together with a sample-barcoded 5' primer, a second PCR was run for 7 to 11 cycles. TCRdb re-derived calls from the 5' RACE reads in MiXCR, one entry per CDR3 protein. The sample contains around 1.7 million distinct CDR3 sequences, 28% of which appear only once. This clonotype has ten or more counts.

This clonotype was sampled from a woman aged 30 to 39 in good health. The sample comprised blood. This rearrangement joins TRBV7-9 to TRBJ2-1; TRBD2 might be the D (5 bases). The CDR3 DNA reads TGTGCCAGCAGCTTAGTTTATGAGGGTGATGAGCAGTTCTTC. Translation gives CASSLVYEGDEQFF.